This T cell receptor (beta chain) comes out of a study of cytomegalovirus exposure and HLA in healthy donors. Overall study results and limits: Many donors carried some public TCRs, although rarity characterized most TCR sequences. The majority of CMV-associated TCR beta chains were reported as apparently HLA-restricted in a later analysis. Cytomegalovirus association was assigned to under 200 TCR beta chains.

PCR amplification relied on 60 Vbeta primers (plus 13 Jbeta primers). Original methodology: As a later analysis found, there were 80 million or so unique TCR beta chains, of which 8.5 million to 13 million were shared. Clones were read by immunoSEQ multiplex PCR, and TCRdb kept only the in-frame ones, dropping some. V, J and clone size are taken as reported in that table, and D and trimming were inferred from the DNA itself. This repertoire shows approximately 210,000 clones, 70% to 80% found once; its top ten account for over 1.5%. The CDR3 runs to 12 residues. Per germline, CDR1 SGHTA and CDR2 FQGNSA. V was trimmed by 8 bases and J by 6 bases, leaving 12 bases between them. A remark on this clone: Antigen unknown.

The sequence was collected from a girl aged 5 to 17 in good health and CMV-seropositive. Sequenced input: PBMCs. The V gene is TRBV7-2, the J gene TRBJ2-3; D remains ambiguous. CDR3 sequence: CASSTVADTQYF. The CDR3 bases are TGTGCCAGCTCTACAGTGGCTGATACGCAGTATTTT.